Shown below are 4 T cell receptor beta chains from a single sample sequenced in a study of blood T cell repertoires in COVID-19. The repertoire was sequenced with immunoSEQ multiplex PCR; TCRdb's copy has only in-frame clones and lacks some. Of about 440,000 clones in the sample, approximately 89% were seen once. The material sequenced was peripheral blood. All receptors come from a woman aged 45 to 65 with COVID-19, enrolled during active disease.

The chain has TRBV11-3 and TRBJ1-1; no definite D call. CDR1 and CDR2 (germline): SGHNT, YENEEA. V lost 3 bases, J lost 5 bases, and 10 bases lay in between. CDR3 size: 13 residues. The DNA of the CDR3 is TGTGCCAGCAGCTTCTTAACGGGGACTGAAGCTTTCTTT. Residues: CASSFLTGTEAFF.

The CDR3 DNA sequence: TGTGCCAGCAGTTACGTCTTTGAGGGCACTGAAGCTTTCTTT. This codes for CASSYVFEGTEAFF. V usage is TRBV6-5 and J usage is TRBJ1-1; D gene unclear. The CDR3 loop spans 14 amino acids. Per germline, CDR1 MNHEY and CDR2 SVGAGI. Trimming removed 2 bases from V and 4 bases from J, with 11 bases in between.

The genes are TRBV5-8 and TRBJ1-2; D is unresolved. The CDR3 is 14 amino acids. Germline CDR1 SGHTS, CDR2 YDEGEE. V lost 0 bases to trimming and J lost 2 bases, with 8 bases between them. The CDR3 loop reads CASSLGRTNYGYTF. The CDR3 bases are TGTGCCAGCAGCTTGGGCAGAACCAACTATGGCTACACCTTC.

The chain has TRBV11-3 and TRBJ2-1; weak D call: TRBD2 (7 bases). CDR1 SGHNT and CDR2 YENEEA come from the germline V gene. This CDR3 is built from 15 residues. Between the trimmed V and J ends, which lost 4 bases and 4 bases, there was a span of 14 bases. CDR3 sequence reads: CASSSVRGGYNEQFF. CDR3 coding DNA: TGTGCCAGCAGCTCCGTGAGGGGGGGATACAATGAGCAGTTCTTC.